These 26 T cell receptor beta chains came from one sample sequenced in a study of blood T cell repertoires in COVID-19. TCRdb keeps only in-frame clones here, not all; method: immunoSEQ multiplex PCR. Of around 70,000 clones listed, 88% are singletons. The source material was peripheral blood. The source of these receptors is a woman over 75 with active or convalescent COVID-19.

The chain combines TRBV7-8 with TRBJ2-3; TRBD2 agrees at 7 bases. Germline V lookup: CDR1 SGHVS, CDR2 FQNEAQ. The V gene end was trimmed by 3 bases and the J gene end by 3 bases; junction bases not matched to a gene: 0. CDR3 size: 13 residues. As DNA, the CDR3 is TGTGCCAGCAGCTTTAGCGGGACAGATACGCAGTATTTT. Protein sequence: CASSFSGTDTQYF.

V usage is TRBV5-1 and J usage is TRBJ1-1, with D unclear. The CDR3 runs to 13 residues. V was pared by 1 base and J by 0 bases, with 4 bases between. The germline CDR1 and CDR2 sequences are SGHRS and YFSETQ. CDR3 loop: CASSLNMNTEAFF. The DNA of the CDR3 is TGCGCCAGCAGCTTGAACATGAACACTGAAGCTTTCTTT.

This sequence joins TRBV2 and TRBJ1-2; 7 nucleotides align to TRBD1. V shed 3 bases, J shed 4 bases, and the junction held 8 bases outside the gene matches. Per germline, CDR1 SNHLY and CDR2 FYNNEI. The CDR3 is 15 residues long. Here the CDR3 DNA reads TGTGCCAGCAGTGAGGAGGGACAGAACTTCTATGGCTACACCTTC. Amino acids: CASSEEGQNFYGYTF.

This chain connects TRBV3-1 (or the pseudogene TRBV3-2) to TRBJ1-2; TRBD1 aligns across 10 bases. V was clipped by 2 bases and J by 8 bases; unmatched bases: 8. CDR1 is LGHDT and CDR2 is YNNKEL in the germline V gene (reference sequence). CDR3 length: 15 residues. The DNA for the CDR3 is TGTGCCAGCAGCCAATCCCCTAGGACAGGGGGAGGCTACACCTTC. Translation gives CASSQSPRTGGGYTF.

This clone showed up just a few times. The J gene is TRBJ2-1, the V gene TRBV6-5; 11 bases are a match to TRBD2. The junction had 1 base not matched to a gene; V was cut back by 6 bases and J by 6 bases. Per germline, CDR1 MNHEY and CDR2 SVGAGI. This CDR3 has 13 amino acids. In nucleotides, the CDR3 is TGTGCCAGCAGACTAGCGGGAGTCAATGAGCAGTTCTTC. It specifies CASRLAGVNEQFF.

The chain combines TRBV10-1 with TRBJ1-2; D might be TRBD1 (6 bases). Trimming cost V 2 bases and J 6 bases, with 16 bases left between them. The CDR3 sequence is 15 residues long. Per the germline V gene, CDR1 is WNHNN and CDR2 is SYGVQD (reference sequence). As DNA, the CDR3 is TGCGCCAGCAGTGAGCCAGATAACAGGGTAGATGGCTACACCTTC. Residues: CASSEPDNRVDGYTF.

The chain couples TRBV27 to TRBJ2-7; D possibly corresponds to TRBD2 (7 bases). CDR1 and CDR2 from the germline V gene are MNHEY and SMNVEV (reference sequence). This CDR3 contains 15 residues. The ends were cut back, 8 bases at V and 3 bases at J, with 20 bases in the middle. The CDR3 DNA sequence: TGTGCCAGCGGGGGGGGCGGGGGCCCCTACTACGAGCAGTACTTC. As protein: CASGGGGGPYYEQYF.

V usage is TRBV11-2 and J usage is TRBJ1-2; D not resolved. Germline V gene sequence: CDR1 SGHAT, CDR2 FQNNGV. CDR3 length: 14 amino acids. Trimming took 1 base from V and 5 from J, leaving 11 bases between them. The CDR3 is CASSLAGVGYGYTF. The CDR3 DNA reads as TGTGCCAGCAGCTTAGCCGGGGTCGGGTATGGCTACACCTTC.

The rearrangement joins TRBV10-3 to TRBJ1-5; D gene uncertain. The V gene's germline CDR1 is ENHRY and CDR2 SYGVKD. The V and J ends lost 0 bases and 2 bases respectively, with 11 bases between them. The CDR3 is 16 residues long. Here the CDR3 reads CAISESSGVGNQPQHF. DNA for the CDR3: TGTGCCATCAGTGAGTCGAGCGGGGTAGGCAATCAGCCCCAGCATTTT.

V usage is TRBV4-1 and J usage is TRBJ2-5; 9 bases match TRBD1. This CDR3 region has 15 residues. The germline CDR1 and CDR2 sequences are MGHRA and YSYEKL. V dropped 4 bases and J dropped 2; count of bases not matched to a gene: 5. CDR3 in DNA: TGCGCCAGCAGCCCCTACGACAGGGGGCAAGAGACCCAGTACTTC. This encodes CASSPYDRGQETQYF.

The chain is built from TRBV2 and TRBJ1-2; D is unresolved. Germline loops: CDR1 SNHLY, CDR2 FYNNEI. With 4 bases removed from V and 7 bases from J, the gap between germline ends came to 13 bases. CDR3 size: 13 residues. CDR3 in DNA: TGTGCCAGCAGTGTTGGCAGGTCAAGTGGCTACACCTTC. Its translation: CASSVGRSSGYTF.

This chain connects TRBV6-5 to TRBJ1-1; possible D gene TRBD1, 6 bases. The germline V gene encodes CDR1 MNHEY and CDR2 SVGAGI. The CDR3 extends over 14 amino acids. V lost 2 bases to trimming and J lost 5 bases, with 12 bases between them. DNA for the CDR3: TGTGCCAGCAGTTACCGACCAGGGGAGACTGAAGCTTTCTTT. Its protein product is CASSYRPGETEAFF.

CDR3 in DNA: TGTGCCAGCAGCAAAGAGGGTTTCGAGCAGTACTTC. Residues: CASSKEGFEQYF. The chain links TRBV6-2 or TRBV6-3 to TRBJ2-7; perhaps TRBD2 as D (5 bases). V was pared by 6 bases and J by 6 bases, with 12 bases between. The CDR3 covers 12 residues. The germline V gene encodes CDR1 MNHEY and CDR2 SVGEGT.

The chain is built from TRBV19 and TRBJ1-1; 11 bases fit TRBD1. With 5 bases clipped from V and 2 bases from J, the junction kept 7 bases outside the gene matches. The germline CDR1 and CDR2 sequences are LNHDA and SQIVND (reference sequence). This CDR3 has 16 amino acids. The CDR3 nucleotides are TGTGCCAGTAGTGCGGGACAGGGGGTGTTCAACACTGAAGCTTTCTTT. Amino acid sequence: CASSAGQGVFNTEAFF.

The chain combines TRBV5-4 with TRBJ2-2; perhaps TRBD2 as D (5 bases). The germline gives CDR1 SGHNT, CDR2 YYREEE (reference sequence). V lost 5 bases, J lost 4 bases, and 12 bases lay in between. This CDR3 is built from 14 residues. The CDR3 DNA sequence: TGTGCCAGCAGGAGGGCCGGCGGCACCGGGGAGCTGTTTTTT. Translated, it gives CASRRAGGTGELFF.

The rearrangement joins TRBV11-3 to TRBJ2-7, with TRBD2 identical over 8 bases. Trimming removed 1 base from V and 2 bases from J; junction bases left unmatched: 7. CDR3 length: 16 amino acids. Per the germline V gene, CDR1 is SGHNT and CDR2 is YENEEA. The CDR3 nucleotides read TGTGCCAGCAGCTTAGTCGGGAGGGATGTAACCTACGAGCAGTACTTC. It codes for CASSLVGRDVTYEQYF.

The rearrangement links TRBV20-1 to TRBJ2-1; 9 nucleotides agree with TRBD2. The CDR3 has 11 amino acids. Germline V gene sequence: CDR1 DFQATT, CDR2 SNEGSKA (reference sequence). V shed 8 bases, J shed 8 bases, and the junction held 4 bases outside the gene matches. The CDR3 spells CSCGRVDEQFF. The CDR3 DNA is TGCAGTTGCGGGAGGGTGGATGAGCAGTTCTTC.

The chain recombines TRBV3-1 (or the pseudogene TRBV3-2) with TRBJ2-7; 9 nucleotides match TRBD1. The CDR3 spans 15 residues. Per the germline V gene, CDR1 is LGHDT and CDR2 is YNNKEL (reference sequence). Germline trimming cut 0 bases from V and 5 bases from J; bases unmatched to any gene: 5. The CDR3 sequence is CASSQERGQGHEQYF. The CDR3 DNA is TGTGCCAGCAGCCAAGAAAGGGGACAGGGACACGAGCAGTACTTC.

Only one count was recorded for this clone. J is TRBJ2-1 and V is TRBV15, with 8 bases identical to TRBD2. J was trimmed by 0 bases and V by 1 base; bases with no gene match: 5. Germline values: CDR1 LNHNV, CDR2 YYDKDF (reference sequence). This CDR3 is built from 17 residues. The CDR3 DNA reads TGTGCCACCAGCAGAGGCATTAGCGGGACCTCCTACAATGAGCAGTTCTTC. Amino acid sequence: CATSRGISGTSYNEQFF. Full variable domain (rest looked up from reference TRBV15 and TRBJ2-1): DAMVIQNPRYQVTQFGKPVTLSCSQTLNHNVMYWYQQKSSQAPKLLFHYYDKDFNNEADTPDNFQSRRPNTSFCFLDIRSPGLGDTAMYLCATSRGISGTSYNEQFFGPGTRLTVL.

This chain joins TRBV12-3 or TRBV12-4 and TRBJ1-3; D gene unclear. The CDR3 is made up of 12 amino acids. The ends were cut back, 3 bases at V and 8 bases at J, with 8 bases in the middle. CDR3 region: CASSLRDHTIYF. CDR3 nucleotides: TGTGCCAGCAGTTTGAGGGATCACACCATATATTTT.

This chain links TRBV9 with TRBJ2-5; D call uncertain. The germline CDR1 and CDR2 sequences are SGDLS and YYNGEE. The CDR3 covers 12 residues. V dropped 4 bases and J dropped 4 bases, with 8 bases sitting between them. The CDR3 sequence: CASSTAGETQYF. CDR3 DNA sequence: TGTGCCAGCAGCACTGCCGGAGAGACCCAGTACTTC.

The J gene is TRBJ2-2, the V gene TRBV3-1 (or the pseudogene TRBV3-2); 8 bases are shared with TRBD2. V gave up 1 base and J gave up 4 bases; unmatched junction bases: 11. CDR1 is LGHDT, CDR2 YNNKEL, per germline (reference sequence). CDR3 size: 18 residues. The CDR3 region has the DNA TGTGCCAGCAGCCAAGGGGTAGCGGGAAGGTCGGGCACCGGGGAGCTGTTTTTT. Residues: CASSQGVAGRSGTGELFF.

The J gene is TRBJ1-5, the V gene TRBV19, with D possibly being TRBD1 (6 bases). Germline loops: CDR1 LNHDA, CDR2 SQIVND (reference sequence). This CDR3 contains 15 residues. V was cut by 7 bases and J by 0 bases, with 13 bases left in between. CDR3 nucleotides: TGTGCCAGTACCAATACAGGGTATAGCAATCAGCCCCAGCATTTT. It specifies CASTNTGYSNQPQHF. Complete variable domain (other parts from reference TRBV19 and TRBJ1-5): DGGITQSPKYLFRKEGQNVTLSCEQNLNHDAMYWYRQDPGQGLRLIYYSQIVNDFQKGDIAEGYSVSREKKESFPLTVTSAQKNPTAFYLCASTNTGYSNQPQHFGDGTRLSIL.

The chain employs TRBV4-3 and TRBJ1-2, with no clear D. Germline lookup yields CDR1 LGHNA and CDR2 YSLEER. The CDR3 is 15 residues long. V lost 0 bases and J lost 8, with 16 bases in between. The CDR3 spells CASSQDNSTPRGYTF. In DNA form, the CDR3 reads TGCGCCAGCAGCCAAGATAACAGTACCCCTCGGGGCTACACCTTC.

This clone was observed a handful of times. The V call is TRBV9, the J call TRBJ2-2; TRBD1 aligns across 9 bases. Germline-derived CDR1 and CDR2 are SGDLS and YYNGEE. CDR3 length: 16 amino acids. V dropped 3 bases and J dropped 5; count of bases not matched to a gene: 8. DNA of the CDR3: TGTGCCAGCAGCGCACGGACCGGGACAGGGACCGGGGAGCTGTTTTTT. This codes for CASSARTGTGTGELFF.

The CDR3 region is CASSSRGGLNTEAFF. For the CDR3, the DNA is TGTGCCAGTAGTTCCAGGGGAGGGTTGAACACTGAAGCTTTCTTT. The chain has TRBV19 and TRBJ1-1, with a weak D call TRBD1 (6 bases). CDR1 and CDR2 from the germline V gene are LNHDA and SQIVND (reference sequence). The CDR3 length is 15 residues. V lost 5 bases and J 0 bases, leaving 13 bases between the germline ends.